The sample holds many counts of the clone carrying this T cell receptor beta chain. Patients were all untreated before their thyroid surgery. This entry belongs to a study of metastatic and nonmetastatic thyroid tumors. The V gene's germline CDR1 is SGDLS and CDR2 YYNGEE. Trimming removed 2 bases at V and 0 bases at J, with 12 bases between. This CDR3 is built from 16 residues. Per the original data handling: Using the CDR3 differences seen across clinicopathological groups, the authors built a distant-metastasis classifier for papillary thyroid cancer, which was meant to discriminate distant-metastatic patients. Using MiXCR, TCRdb re-called clones from the PCR reads. These V and J calls originate from TCRdb's pipeline instead of the authors' own analysis. The profile shows about 53,000 clones, more than 20% of them singletons.

The chain combines TRBV9 with TRBJ1-3; D gene unclear. The sample taken for sequencing was blood. This receptor was identified in a female donor with papillary thyroid cancer or a benign thyroid nodule (not recorded which). Some clones in this sample may be carry-over from other donors' samples. The CDR3 spells CASSVEGPSSGNTIYF. The CDR3 DNA reads as TGTGCCAGCAGCGTTGAAGGCCCGAGCTCTGGAAACACCATATATTTT.